The entry below gives a single T cell receptor beta chain sequence along with its context. Produced via immunoSEQ multiplex PCR; TCRdb's table is partial and in-frame only. The sample lists fewer than 400,000 clones, roughly 90% occurring once. V gave up 6 bases and J gave up 3 bases; unmatched junction bases: 3. Looked up from germline, CDR1 is WSHSY and CDR2 is SAAADI. This CDR3 is built from 13 residues. The data derive from a study of blood T cell repertoires in COVID-19. On the study more broadly: From T cells, B-cell-depleted T cells, or PBMCs came the material, which was cDNA or gDNA.

J is TRBJ2-7 and V is TRBV10-2; TRBD1 matches at 9 bases. Sequencing was done on a sample of peripheral blood. The clonotype was recovered from a woman in her twenties or thirties with COVID-19, enrolled during active disease. CDR3 sequence (DNA): TGCGCCAGCAGGGCGACAGGGGGCTACGAGCAGTACTTC. Protein sequence: CASRATGGYEQYF.